This entry is about one TCR beta chain. This specimen comes from a study of T cells in Graves' hyperthyroidism and ophthalmopathy. TCR beta CDR3 sequences were amplified from RNA transcripts. A first-round RT-PCR of the TCR CDR3 used the HTBI primer set. TCRdb fed the multiplex PCR reads into MiXCR, producing one record per CDR3 protein. The sample includes approximately 530,000 distinct CDR3 sequences, 20% of them seen just once. CDR3 length: 13 amino acids. V dropped 0 bases and J dropped 9 bases, with 10 bases sitting between them. The germline gives CDR1 SGDLS, CDR2 YYNGEE. The sequence was collected from a man aged 35 to 55 with Graves' ophthalmopathy. The gene calls are TRBV9 and TRBJ2-1; D might be TRBD1 (6 bases). The sequencing sample was made of blood. In DNA, the CDR3 is TGTGCCAGCAGCGTAGCAGGGGCCACTGAGCAGTTCTTC. It yields the protein CASSVAGATEQFF.